This T cell receptor (beta chain) was identified in a study of blood T cells in healthy people across ages. Overall study results and limits: Aged donors had fewer naive CD4+ cells and lower diversity than long-lived donors. In older individuals, TCR beta diversity per million T cells was lower, falling roughly linearly with age.

The authors ran a second PCR of 7 to 11 cycles using a sample-barcoded 5' primer and a J-beta primer mix. A single record per CDR3 protein comes from TCRdb applying MiXCR to the 5' RACE reads. The table includes about 630,000 distinct CDR3 sequences, 20% to 25% detected once. Drawn from each donor were 8.5 to 10 milliliters of peripheral blood. Extraction yielded at least 5 micrograms of total RNA per sample. This clonotype was seen more than once but under ten times. Antigen specificity is unknown. The sample was blood. The TCR sequence derives from a man in his sixties or seventies in good health.

CDR3 sequence reads: CASSSRAGETQYF. In nucleotides, the CDR3 is TGTGCCAGCAGCTCCAGGGCGGGAGAGACCCAGTACTTC. The chain has TRBV7-9 and TRBJ2-5; D may correspond to TRBD1 or TRBD2 (5 bases each). Germline-derived CDR1 and CDR2 are SEHNR and FQNEAQ (reference sequence). The germline V and J ends were trimmed by 4 bases and 4 bases, with 10 bases remaining between them. The CDR3 spans 13 residues. Complete variable domain (other parts from reference TRBV7-9 and TRBJ2-5): DTGVSQNPRHKITKRGQNVTFRCDPISEHNRLYWYRQTLGQGPEFLTYFQNEAQLEKSRLLSDRFSAERPKGSFSTLEIQRTEQGDSAMYLCASSSRAGETQYFGPGTRLLVL.